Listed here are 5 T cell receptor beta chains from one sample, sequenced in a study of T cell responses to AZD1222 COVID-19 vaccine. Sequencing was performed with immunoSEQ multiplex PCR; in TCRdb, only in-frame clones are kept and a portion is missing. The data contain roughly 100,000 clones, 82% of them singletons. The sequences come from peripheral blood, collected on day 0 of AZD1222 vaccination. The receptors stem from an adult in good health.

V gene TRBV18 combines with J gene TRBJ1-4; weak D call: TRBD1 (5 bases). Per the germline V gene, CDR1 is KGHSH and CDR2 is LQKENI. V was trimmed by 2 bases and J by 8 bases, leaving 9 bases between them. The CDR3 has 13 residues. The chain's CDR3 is CASSPGEGEKLFF. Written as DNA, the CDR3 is TGTGCCAGCTCACCAGGGGAGGGGGAAAAACTGTTTTTT.

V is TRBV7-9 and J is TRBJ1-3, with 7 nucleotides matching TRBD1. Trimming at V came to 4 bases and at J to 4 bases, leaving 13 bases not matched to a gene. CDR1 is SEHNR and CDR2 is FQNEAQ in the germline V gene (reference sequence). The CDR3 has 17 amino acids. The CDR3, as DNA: TGTGCCAGCAGCTACGGGGACAGACGGGGTTGGGGAAACACCATATATTTT. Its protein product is CASSYGDRRGWGNTIYF. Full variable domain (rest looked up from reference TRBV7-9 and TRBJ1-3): DTGVSQNPRHKITKRGQNVTFRCDPISEHNRLYWYRQTLGQGPEFLTYFQNEAQLEKSRLLSDRFSAERPKGSFSTLEIQRTEQGDSAMYLCASSYGDRRGWGNTIYFGEGSWLTVV.

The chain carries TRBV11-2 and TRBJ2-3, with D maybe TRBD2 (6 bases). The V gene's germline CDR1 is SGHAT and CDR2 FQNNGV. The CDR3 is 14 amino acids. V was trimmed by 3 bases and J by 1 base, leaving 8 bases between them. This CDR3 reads CASSFSGGTDTQYF. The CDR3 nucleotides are TGTGCCAGCAGCTTCTCGGGGGGCACAGATACGCAGTATTTT.

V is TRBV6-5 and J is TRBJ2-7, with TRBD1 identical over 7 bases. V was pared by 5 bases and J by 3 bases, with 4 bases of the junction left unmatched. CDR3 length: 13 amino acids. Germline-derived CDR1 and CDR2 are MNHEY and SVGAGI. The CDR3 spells CASSPGQNYEQYF. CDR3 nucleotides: TGTGCCAGCAGTCCGGGACAGAACTACGAGCAGTACTTC.

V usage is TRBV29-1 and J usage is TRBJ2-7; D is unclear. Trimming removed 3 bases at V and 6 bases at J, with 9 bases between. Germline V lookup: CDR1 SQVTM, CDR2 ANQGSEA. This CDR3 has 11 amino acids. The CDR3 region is CSVEVLGEQYF. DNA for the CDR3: TGCAGCGTTGAGGTTTTGGGCGAGCAGTACTTC.